The 14 T cell receptor beta chains presented below share a single source sample, sequenced in a study of cytomegalovirus exposure and HLA in healthy donors. In the PCR, 60 Vbeta and 13 Jbeta primers were used. Sequencing used immunoSEQ multiplex PCR; TCRdb keeps in-frame clones, though not all of them. The sample shows approximately 210,000 clones, roughly four fifths of them seen only once. Sequencing used PBMCs. Receptor source: a woman in her forties or fifties in good health and CMV-seropositive.

In DNA, the CDR3 is TGTGCCAGCAGCTTAGTACAGGGCAATTCACCCCTCCACTTT. Its translation is CASSLVQGNSPLHF. The rearrangement uses TRBV7-8 and TRBJ1-6; weak D call: TRBD1 (6 bases). The CDR3 is 14 amino acids. Trimming cost V 1 base and J 7 bases, with 8 bases left between them. From germline, CDR1 is SGHVS and CDR2 FQNEAQ.

CDR3 loop: CAWSVPRSNQPQHF. CDR3 DNA: TGTGCCTGGAGTGTACCCAGGAGCAATCAGCCCCAGCATTTT. This chain connects TRBV30 to TRBJ1-5, with D hard to call. Germline CDR1 GTSNPN, CDR2 SVGIG (reference sequence). The CDR3 sequence is 14 residues long. The V and J ends lost 0 bases and 1 base respectively, with 7 bases between them.

This chain joins TRBV5-4 and TRBJ2-6; 8 bases are shared with TRBD1. The CDR3 extends over 17 amino acids. The germline V gene has CDR1 SGHNT and CDR2 YYREEE (reference sequence). V lost 5 bases to trimming and J lost 4 bases; unmatched junction nucleotides: 11. The CDR3 region has the DNA TGTGCCAGCAGTCAACTTCAGGGGGCGCGAGGGGCCAACGTCCTGACTTTC. It translates to CASSQLQGARGANVLTF. Supplemented by reference TRBV5-4 and TRBJ2-6, the full variable domain reads ETGVTQSPTHLIKTRGQQVTLRCSSQSGHNTVSWYQQALGQGPQFIFQYYREEENGRGNFPPRFSGLQFPNYSSELNVNALELDDSALYLCASSQLQGARGANVLTFGAGSRLTVL.

In this sample, this clone turned up a few times. The chain employs TRBV7-3 and TRBJ1-6, with D tentatively TRBD1 (5 bases). This CDR3 is 14 amino acids long. CDR1 is SGHTA, CDR2 FQGTGA, per germline. The V end was cut by 2 bases, the J end by 7 bases, with 9 bases between. The DNA for the CDR3 is TGTGCCAGCAGCTTATCAGGGTGGAATTCACCCCTCCACTTT. It translates to CASSLSGWNSPLHF. Full variable domain (remainder filled in from reference TRBV7-3 and TRBJ1-6): GAGVSQTPSNKVTEKGKYVELRCDPISGHTALYWYRQSLGQGPEFLIYFQGTGAADDSGLPNDRFFAVRPEGSVSTLKIQRTERGDSAVYLCASSLSGWNSPLHFGNGTRLTVT.

This chain's CDR3 is CASSENTPGANVLTF. The CDR3 DNA is TGTGCCAGCAGCGAAAATACTCCAGGGGCCAACGTCCTGACTTTC. V and J are TRBV7-2 and TRBJ2-6; D gene ambiguous. The CDR3 length is 15 residues. CDR1 and CDR2 from the germline V gene are SGHTA and FQGNSA. V shed 5 bases and J shed 4 bases, with 12 bases lying between them.

This clone was seen only once. This rearrangement joins TRBV6-5 to TRBJ1-1; D unclear. The CDR3 totals 15 residues. CDR1 and CDR2 from the germline V gene are MNHEY and SVGAGI. V shed 0 bases and J shed 0 bases, with 8 bases lying between them. This CDR3 is CASSYSEDMNTEAFF. The CDR3 bases are TGTGCCAGCAGTTACTCGGAGGATATGAACACTGAAGCTTTCTTT.

This chain links TRBV29-1 with TRBJ2-1; no clear D. The V gene lost 1 base and the J gene lost 3 bases, with 13 bases spanning the gap. CDR1 is SQVTM and CDR2 is ANQGSEA in the germline V gene. The CDR3 has 15 amino acids. The CDR3 DNA follows: TGCAGCGTTGAAGGAGCGCCATCCTACTACAATGAGCAGTTCTTC. This gives the protein CSVEGAPSYYNEQFF.

The chain uses TRBV5-1 and TRBJ2-2; tentatively, D is TRBD2 (6 bases). V lost 6 bases to trimming and J lost 4 bases, with 16 bases between them. This CDR3 region has 15 residues. The V gene's germline CDR1 is SGHRS and CDR2 YFSETQ. The DNA for the CDR3 is TGCGCCAGCACCCTACAGGTGCGGGGCACCGGGGAGCTGTTTTTT. It yields the protein CASTLQVRGTGELFF.

The gene calls are TRBV5-1 and TRBJ1-2; no definite D call. The CDR3 is 13 residues long. V dropped 4 bases and J dropped 4 bases, with 11 bases sitting between them. The V gene's germline CDR1 is SGHRS and CDR2 YFSETQ. The DNA of the CDR3 is TGCGCCAGCAGCCAGGCCGAGTCCTATGGCTACACCTTC. This gives the protein CASSQAESYGYTF. The variable domain in full, with the rest retrieved from reference TRBV5-1 and TRBJ1-2, is KAGVTQTPRYLIKTRGQQVTLSCSPISGHRSVSWYQQTPGQGLQFLFEYFSETQRNKGNFPGRFSGRQFSNSRSEMNVSTLELGDSALYLCASSQAESYGYTFGSGTRLTVV.

There are a few counts of this clone. The gene calls are TRBV18 and TRBJ1-1, with 8 nucleotides matching TRBD1. The CDR3 totals 16 residues. V dropped 5 bases and J dropped 8; count of bases not matched to a gene: 16. Germline CDR1 KGHSH, CDR2 LQKENI. The CDR3 is CASSTSSLGQAVEAFF. CDR3 nucleotide sequence: TGTGCCAGCTCAACAAGCAGCCTGGGACAGGCAGTCGAAGCTTTCTTT.

The chain couples TRBV5-1 to TRBJ2-7; a weak D match, TRBD2 (5 bases). CDR1 and CDR2 (germline): SGHRS, YFSETQ. This CDR3 has 14 amino acids. Trimming shortened V by 3 bases and J by 0 bases, and 10 bases separated the two germline ends. CDR3 sequence (DNA): TGCGCCAGCAGCTCGAGACTAAGCTCCTACGAGCAGTACTTC. The encoded protein is CASSSRLSSYEQYF.

V usage is TRBV28 and J usage is TRBJ2-3; D is unclear. The CDR3 has 13 residues. Trimming left V 7 bases short and J 0 bases short, with 8 bases between. Germline V gene data show CDR1 as MDHEN and CDR2 as SYDVKM. CDR3 loop: CASNVESTDTQYF. The CDR3, as DNA: TGTGCCAGCAATGTCGAGAGCACAGATACGCAGTATTTT.

The V and J genes are TRBV19 and TRBJ2-3, with 10 nucleotides matching TRBD1. Germline assignment: CDR1 LNHDA and CDR2 SQIVND (reference sequence). The ends lost 1 base at V and 6 bases at J; junction bases unmatched: 7. CDR3 size: 16 residues. This CDR3 reads CASSIVGTGDGDTQYF. Here the CDR3 DNA reads TGTGCCAGTAGTATAGTAGGGACAGGGGATGGGGATACGCAGTATTTT.

This rearrangement joins TRBV5-5 to TRBJ2-7; D is perhaps TRBD1 (6 bases). CDR1 SGHKS and CDR2 YYEKEE come from the germline V gene (reference sequence). V was pared by 1 base and J by 4 bases, with 12 bases between. This CDR3 comprises 14 residues. The CDR3 reads CASSLNRAPYEQYF. The DNA of the CDR3 is TGTGCCAGCAGCTTGAACAGGGCTCCTTACGAGCAGTACTTC.